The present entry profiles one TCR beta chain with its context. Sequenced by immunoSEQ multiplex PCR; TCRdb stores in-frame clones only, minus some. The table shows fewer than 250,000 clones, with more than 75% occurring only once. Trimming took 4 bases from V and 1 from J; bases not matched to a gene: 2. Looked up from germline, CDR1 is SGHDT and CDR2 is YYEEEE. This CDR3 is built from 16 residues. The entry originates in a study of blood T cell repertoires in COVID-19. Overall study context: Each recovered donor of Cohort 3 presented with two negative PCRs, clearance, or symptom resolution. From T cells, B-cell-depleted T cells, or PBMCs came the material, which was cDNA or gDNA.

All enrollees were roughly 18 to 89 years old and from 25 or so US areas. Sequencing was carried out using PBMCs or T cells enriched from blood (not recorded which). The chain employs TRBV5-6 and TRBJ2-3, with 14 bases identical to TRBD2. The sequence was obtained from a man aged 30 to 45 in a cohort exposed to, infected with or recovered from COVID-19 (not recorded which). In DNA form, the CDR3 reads TGTGCCAGCAGCGAGGGACTAGCGGGAGGCACAGATACGCAGTATTTT. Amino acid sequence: CASSEGLAGGTDTQYF. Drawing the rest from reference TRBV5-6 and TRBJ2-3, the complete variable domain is DAGVTQSPTHLIKTRGQQVTLRCSPKSGHDTVSWYQQALGQGPQFIFQYYEEEERQRGNFPDRFSGHQFPNYSSELNVNALLLGDSALYLCASSEGLAGGTDTQYFGPGTRLTVL.